Detailed here is one TCR beta chain. Its antigen is unknown. PCR amplification relied on 60 Vbeta primers (plus 13 Jbeta primers). The table came from immunoSEQ multiplex PCR; TCRdb's copy has only in-frame clones and leaves some out. The sample contains 150,000 to 200,000 clones, more than 65% of which appear only once. CDR3 length equals 12 residues. Trimming removed 5 bases from V and 3 bases from J; junction bases left unmatched: 0. Germline-derived CDR1 and CDR2 are MGHDK and SYGVNS. This sample stems from a study of cytomegalovirus exposure and HLA in healthy donors. Study results and limitations: Reported findings show TCR beta sequences accurately forecast HLA-A and HLA-B alleles in most subjects. Being productive about 90% or about 30% of the time was typical of most TCR beta V segments in an earlier analysis. Relative to equally common others, HLA-associated TCR beta chains showed greater clonal expansion in a later analysis.

Healthy donors of bone marrow made up the group. The receptor comes from a man in his late teens or twenties in good health and CMV-seropositive. The chain employs TRBV25-1 and TRBJ1-2, with 7 nucleotides matching TRBD1. Sequencing was done on a sample of PBMCs. CDR3: CASSQGDYGYTF. The CDR3 nucleotides are TGTGCCAGCAGTCAGGGGGACTATGGCTACACCTTC.